This T cell receptor (beta chain) was recovered during a study of cytomegalovirus exposure and HLA in healthy donors (dated by TCRdb to the late 2010s). General notes on the study: The roughly 650 repertoires of the first cohort and the 110 or so validation repertoires were produced on the same platform, according to a later analysis. The aim of the study was to test whether cataloging public T cell receptors could identify signatures of past pathogen exposure. A separate validation cohort of approximately 130 different subjects was used in addition to the roughly 720-subject first cohort. High-throughput TCR immunosequencing, statistical association of individual TCRs with disease status, and machine learning were combined to predict cytomegalovirus infection status. Overall results and qualifications from the work: Of the cluster scores, 85% to 95% were above 0 in a later analysis, which found that TCRs clustered in the first cohort also tended to co-occur in the roughly 130 validation repertoires. While some public TCRs were present in many individuals, most TCR sequences turned up only very rarely across donors. All 130 or so repertoires were used to score co-occurrence in the validation cohort in a later analysis, because that analysis had no HLA typing for the cohort. A total of roughly 160 TCR beta chains were listed by the study as associated with cytomegalovirus. The classifier was reported to diagnose cytomegalovirus status with high specificity and sensitivity in both the original and validation cohorts. The authors suggested that the approach could potentially be generalized to other disease states and immunological phenotypes. In vitro tests confirmed that a few of the cytomegalovirus-associated TCR beta chains recognize cytomegalovirus antigens.

Libraries were constructed by the immunoSEQ multiplex PCR assay. The published analysis was carried out like this. A statistical classification framework was developed to diagnose cytomegalovirus status using the catalog of TCR beta chain sequences. Not all clones reach the TCRdb copy of this immuneACCESS table, which keeps in-frame sequences only. Checked studies attribute under half of the gap to unresolved V genes and leave the rest unexplained. The V and J calls and clone size were taken over from that table, and D and trimming were inferred from the DNA. Within this sample are 200,000 to 250,000 clones, with 85% to 95% of them counted one time only. 1% to 1.2% of the sample is in the top ten clones. Trimming leaves V shorter by 5 bases and J shorter by 4 bases, with the junction holding 14 bases beyond the gene matches. Via the germline V gene, CDR1 is SGHNT and CDR2 YENEEA. The CDR3 runs 17 residues from the cysteine to the phenylalanine. Only CDR3 DNA remains: 51 bases, in frame from the first base.

The donors belonged to the validation cohort of over a hundred subjects, which was separate from the roughly 670-subject first cohort. Comments on this clone: Its antigen is unknown. One base away there is no much larger clone; base qualities are not given.

The receptor was isolated from a young woman in good health and CMV-seronegative. Sequenced: PBMCs. This sequence uses TRBV11-3 and TRBJ2-5; TRBD2 fits 9 bases in the junction. The bases are TGTGCCAGCAGCCCGTCCGTACATAGCGGGAGCGGAGAGACCCAGTACTTC. The resulting protein is CASSPSVHSGSGETQYF.